Listed below are T cell receptor beta chains from one sample, sequenced in a study of blood T cell repertoires in COVID-19. Only in-frame clones appear in the TCRdb table, and some are missing; sequencing was by immunoSEQ multiplex PCR. The sample yields 200,000 or so clones, 80% to 90% seen once. Specimen: peripheral blood. The origin of the receptors is a man aged 60 to 75 with acute or convalescent COVID-19. Both conserved end residues are part of each CDR3. Each record gives: V gene, D gene, clone size, J gene, CDR3 DNA, CDR3 protein. A D gene is named only where the DNA matches it firmly. Clone size is given for some rows only: seen once, a few or many times, or a class if the clone is expanded.

>TRBV7-9|TRBD2|NA|TRBJ2-3
TGTGCCAGCAGTTGGACTAGCGGGAGCATAGATACGCAGTATTTT
CASSWTSGSIDTQYF
>TRBV19|NA|NA|TRBJ1-6
TGTGCCAGTAGTGGCGGGGACCCCGACTCCTTCCACTTT
CASSGGDPDSFHF
>TRBV7-9|TRBD2|NA|TRBJ2-3
TGTGCCAGCAGCTTACTATACCAGCGGGAGGGCCTAGATACGCAGTATTTT
CASSLLYQREGLDTQYF
>TRBV30|TRBD2|NA|TRBJ2-2
TGTGCCTGGAGTCGAGTAGCGGGATTGAACACCGGGGAGCTGTTTTTT
CAWSRVAGLNTGELFF
>TRBV6-2/TRBV6-3|NA|NA|TRBJ2-7
TGTGCCAGCAGTTACCTCAACAGGGCGCGGCTTAGGGGTTACGAGCAGTACTTC
CASSYLNRARLRGYEQYF
>TRBV6-5|NA|NA|TRBJ2-7
TGTGCCAGCAGTTACTCGAACCCCCTTAGCTCCTACGAGCAGTACTTC
CASSYSNPLSSYEQYF
>TRBV19|TRBD1|NA|TRBJ2-2
TGTGCCAGTAGACAGGGGCCCGGGGAGCTGTTTTTT
CASRQGPGELFF
>TRBV27|TRBD1|NA|TRBJ1-1
TGTGCCAGCAGTTTCCTCCGGACAGGGGGTGCCTCCATGAACACTGAAGCTTTCTTT
CASSFLRTGGASMNTEAFF
>TRBV4-1|TRBD2|NA|TRBJ2-5
TGCGCCAGCAGGGCCGGGGCGGGAGTACAAGAGACCCAGTACTTC
CASRAGAGVQETQYF
>TRBV5-1|TRBD2|once|TRBJ2-2
TGCGCCAGCAGCCCGGCTAGCGGCACCGGGGAGCTGTTTTTT
CASSPASGTGELFF
>TRBV28|TRBD2|NA|TRBJ2-3
TGTGCCAGCGGAGCGCAGCGGGATACGGGTACGCAGTATTTT
CASGAQRDTGTQYF
>TRBV28|TRBD1|NA|TRBJ1-3
TGTGCCAGCAGTTCCAGGGGGACTGGAAACACCATATATTTT
CASSSRGTGNTIYF
>TRBV27|TRBD1|NA|TRBJ1-1
TGTGCCAGCAGTACCGGACAGGGAAGAGCTTTCTTT
CASSTGQGRAFF
>TRBV28|TRBD1|NA|TRBJ1-6
TGTGCCAGCAGTTTAATGTTCACGGGACAGGGGAGCTCACCCCTCCACTTT
CASSLMFTGQGSSPLHF
>TRBV4-2|NA|NA|TRBJ1-2
TGTGCCAGCAGCCACCCCCCCGGGGGGAAAAACTATGGCTACACCTTC
CASSHPPGGKNYGYTF
>TRBV28|TRBD1|NA|TRBJ1-2
TGTGCCAGCAGTTACTCGACAGGGAAGGGCTACACCTTC
CASSYSTGKGYTF
>TRBV18|NA|NA|TRBJ1-1
TGTGCCAGCTCACGCCGGACAGAGAACACTGAAGCTTTCTTT
CASSRRTENTEAFF
>TRBV5-1|TRBD2|NA|TRBJ2-1
TGCGCCAGCAGCCGACTAGCGGGACAGACCAATGAGCAGTTCTTC
CASSRLAGQTNEQFF
>TRBV19|TRBD2|NA|TRBJ2-2
TGTGCCAGTAGTGGCTCTAGCGGGAGGAACACCGGGGAGCTGTTTTTT
CASSGSSGRNTGELFF
>TRBV6-4|NA|NA|TRBJ2-7
TGTGCCAGCAGTCGGGGGAGACAGGGAAGGCACGAGCAGTACTTC
CASSRGRQGRHEQYF
>TRBV11-2|NA|NA|TRBJ2-2
TGTGCCAGCCTTCCCCGGGTACCCGCGAACACCGGGGAGCTGTTTTTT
CASLPRVPANTGELFF
>TRBV7-3|TRBD1|NA|TRBJ2-2
TGTGCCAGCAGCCCCGGGACAGTCGCGAACACCGGGGAGCTGTTTTTT
CASSPGTVANTGELFF
>TRBV7-2|TRBD2|once|TRBJ2-5
TGTGCCAGCAGCTTAGGGGGACTAGGGGCCCAGTACTTC
CASSLGGLGAQYF
>TRBV6-1|NA|NA|TRBJ2-1
TGTGCCAGCAGTGATGCGGGGGCGGGGCACACGTGGCAGTTCTTC
CASSDAGAGHTWQFF
>TRBV29-1|TRBD1|NA|TRBJ1-4
TGCAGCGTCAGGACAGGGGGAAATGAAAAACTGTTTTTT
CSVRTGGNEKLFF
>TRBV5-1|NA|NA|TRBJ1-2
TGCGCCAGCAGCTTCTTAGAGGGGGATGGCTACACCTTC
CASSFLEGDGYTF
>TRBV28|TRBD1|NA|TRBJ2-7
TGTGCCAGCAGTCCACGACAGGGGGGCTACGAGCAGTACTTC
CASSPRQGGYEQYF
>TRBV5-1|NA|NA|TRBJ2-5
TGCGCCAGCAGCTTGGGGGTGGGGCTGGAGACCCAGTACTTC
CASSLGVGLETQYF
>TRBV3-1/TRBV3-2|TRBD2|NA|TRBJ2-1
TGTGCCAGCAGCCAAGGGACTAGCGGGGCAAGCTCCTACAATGAGCAGTTCTTC
CASSQGTSGASSYNEQFF
>TRBV30|NA|NA|TRBJ1-5
TGTGCCTGGAGTGAACAGACCAATCAGCCCCAGCATTTT
CAWSEQTNQPQHF
>TRBV19|TRBD1|NA|TRBJ1-2
TGTGCCAGTAGTATATTTCCGGGACAGGGGACTCAAGGCTACACCTTC
CASSIFPGQGTQGYTF
>TRBV29-1|TRBD1|few|TRBJ1-6
TGCAGCGCAAGACAGGGGCTTGGTTCACCCCTCCACTTT
CSARQGLGSPLHF
>TRBV6-1|NA|NA|TRBJ2-5
TGTGCCAGCAGTGGAGGACAGGGGGCTCTAGCGGGAGTAGAGACCCAGTACTTC
CASSGGQGALAGVETQYF
>TRBV5-1|NA|NA|TRBJ2-5
TGCGCCAGCAGCTCGACGGGGAAGGCAGGGGCCGATACAGGGACCCAGTACTTC
CASSSTGKAGADTGTQYF
>TRBV7-6|NA|NA|TRBJ1-1
TGTGCCAGCAGCTTAAACAGGAGCACATCTCGGAACACTGAAGCTTTCTTT
CASSLNRSTSRNTEAFF
>TRBV5-1|NA|NA|TRBJ1-2
TGCGCCAGCAGGGAGCTCGGGGACTATGGCTACACCTTC
CASRELGDYGYTF